A single sample is the source of the 30 T cell receptor beta chains below, sequenced in a study of blood T cell repertoires in COVID-19. Clones were read by immunoSEQ multiplex PCR, and TCRdb kept only the in-frame ones, dropping some. The data contain about 370,000 clones, around 87% of them seen just once; the ten biggest clones take up roughly 0.99%. The sample consisted of PBMCs or T cells enriched from blood (not recorded which). The receptors here all came from a man younger than 35 who had recovered from COVID-19.

The genes are TRBV5-4 and TRBJ2-2; D is uncertain. Trimming took off 0 bases at V and 4 bases at J, with 4 bases between the two ends. The CDR3 runs to 13 residues. Germline CDR1 is SGHNT and CDR2 is YYREEE (reference sequence). The DNA of the CDR3 is TGTGCCAGCAGCTTGGTCGGCACCGGGGAGCTGTTTTTT. Translated: CASSLVGTGELFF.

The table lists this clone with a few counts. The rearrangement links TRBV5-8 to TRBJ2-3; D not resolved. This CDR3 has 12 residues. Looked up from germline, CDR1 is SGHTS and CDR2 is YDEGEE. Trimming removed 0 bases from V and 5 bases from J, with 4 bases in between. The CDR3 DNA sequence: TGTGCCAGCAGCTTGGCGAGAGATACGCAGTATTTT. Amino acid sequence: CASSLARDTQYF.

This clone was seen ten or more times. The chain joins TRBV7-9 to TRBJ1-2, with D possibly being TRBD1 (6 bases). V lost 8 bases and J 4 bases, leaving 14 bases between the germline ends. The CDR3 runs to 13 residues. Per germline, CDR1 SEHNR and CDR2 FQNEAQ (reference sequence). The CDR3 coding sequence is TGTGCCAGCGATGACAGGACTTCCTATGGCTACACCTTC. Translation: CASDDRTSYGYTF.

This rearrangement joins TRBV6-5 to TRBJ1-2; TRBD1 might be the D (6 bases). V lost 0 bases, J lost 4 bases, and 12 bases lay in between. The CDR3 spans 15 residues. Germline values: CDR1 MNHEY, CDR2 SVGAGI. In nucleotides, the CDR3 is TGTGCCAGCAGTTACTCAACAGGGCAACCCTATGGCTACACCTTC. It codes for CASSYSTGQPYGYTF.

Only a few counts were recorded for this clone. The chain uses TRBV10-3 and TRBJ2-2, with 9 positions matching TRBD1. The CDR3 totals 15 residues. Germline loops: CDR1 ENHRY, CDR2 SYGVKD. The trim removed 4 bases at V and 5 bases at J, leaving 5 bases unmatched. The CDR3 here is CAISGIGTGTGELFF. The CDR3 bases are TGTGCCATCAGTGGAATCGGGACAGGGACCGGGGAGCTGTTTTTT.

The CDR3 is CASSIGLANPYEQYF. As DNA, the CDR3 is TGTGCCAGCAGCATAGGACTAGCGAATCCCTACGAGCAGTACTTC. The chain recombines TRBV5-4 with TRBJ2-7; 9 positions match TRBD2. The length of the CDR3 is 15 residues. V lost 4 bases, J lost 2 bases, and 7 bases stayed unmatched. Germline CDR1 reads SGHNT; CDR2 reads YYREEE (reference sequence).

The gene calls are TRBV30 and TRBJ1-1, with D possibly TRBD1 on 6 matching bases. The CDR3 totals 13 residues. The germline gives CDR1 GTSNPN, CDR2 SVGIG (reference sequence). V was trimmed by 2 bases and J by 6 bases, leaving 13 bases between them. The CDR3 DNA follows: TGTGCCTGGAGTAGGGGGGGCTGGGCTGAAGCTTTCTTT. This encodes CAWSRGGWAEAFF.

The rearrangement joins TRBV7-6 to TRBJ2-2; 10 bases map to TRBD1. The CDR3 loop spans 17 amino acids. V gave up 4 bases and J gave up 0 bases; unmatched junction bases: 5. The germline gives CDR1 SGHVS, CDR2 FNYEAQ. CDR3 protein: CASSSRTGGTNTGELFF. CDR3 in DNA: TGTGCCAGCAGCTCAAGGACAGGGGGGACGAACACCGGGGAGCTGTTTTTT.

The rearrangement uses TRBV30 and TRBJ1-1; D is uncertain. The CDR3 runs to 11 residues. The germline V gene encodes CDR1 GTSNPN and CDR2 SVGIG (reference sequence). V gave up 5 bases and J gave up 2 bases, with 6 bases separating them. CDR3 in amino acids: CAWVKNTEAFF. The DNA of the CDR3 is TGTGCCTGGGTTAAAAACACTGAAGCTTTCTTT.

This clone was seen just once. The chain links TRBV6-4 to TRBJ2-6, with D tentatively TRBD2 (6 bases). CDR3 length equals 16 residues. V lost 0 bases and J 4 bases, leaving 10 bases between the germline ends. From germline, CDR1 is MRHNA and CDR2 SNTAGT. The CDR3 sequence is CASSDSSGVGANVLTF. CDR3 in DNA: TGTGCCAGCAGTGACTCTAGCGGAGTCGGGGCCAACGTCCTGACTTTC.

The V gene is TRBV19, the J gene TRBJ2-7; TRBD1 aligns across 9 bases. This CDR3 is built from 14 residues. The ends lost 5 bases at V and 0 bases at J; junction bases unmatched: 2. Per germline, CDR1 LNHDA and CDR2 SQIVND (reference sequence). CDR3 loop: CASSGTGTSYEQYF. The CDR3 DNA follows: TGTGCCAGTAGTGGGACAGGGACCTCCTACGAGCAGTACTTC.

V gene TRBV28 combines with J gene TRBJ2-5; TRBD2 might be the D (5 bases). CDR3 size: 12 residues. CDR1 MDHEN and CDR2 SYDVKM come from the germline V gene. V lost 6 bases, J lost 5 bases, and 10 bases lay in between. The DNA of the CDR3 is TGTGCCAGCAGGGTTCGAGGGGAGACCCAGTACTTC. This translates into CASRVRGETQYF.

V is TRBV7-8 and J is TRBJ1-5, with 9 bases identical to TRBD1. The J segment lost 3 bases and the V segment lost 7 bases, leaving 13 bases of the junction unmatched. Germline CDR1 and CDR2: SGHVS and FQNEAQ. This CDR3 spans 17 amino acids. CDR3 residues: CASNNRPGTGNNQPQHF. In DNA, the CDR3 is TGTGCCAGCAACAATCGACCAGGGACAGGGAACAATCAGCCCCAGCATTTT.

The J gene is TRBJ2-7, the V gene TRBV9; 7 nucleotides align to TRBD2. Germline V lookup: CDR1 SGDLS, CDR2 YYNGEE. The CDR3 extends over 14 amino acids. Trimming took 8 bases from V and 0 from J; bases not matched to a gene: 8. CDR3 DNA: TGTGCCAGTACCCGCGGGGGATCCTCCTACGAGCAGTACTTC. This codes for CASTRGGSSYEQYF.

This chain joins TRBV29-1 and TRBJ1-1, with 8 bases fitting TRBD1. With V trimmed by 7 bases and J by 5 bases, 3 bases remained unmatched. The CDR3 is 11 amino acids. The germline gives CDR1 SQVTM, CDR2 ANQGSEA. The CDR3 DNA sequence: TGCAGCGGGGACAGGAGGACTGAAGCTTTCTTT. Translation: CSGDRRTEAFF.

The V call is TRBV16, the J call TRBJ1-2; weak D call: TRBD1 (6 bases). Germline V CDR1 and CDR2: KGHSY, FQNENV. The germline V and J ends were trimmed by 0 bases and 1 base, with 12 bases remaining between them. CDR3 length: 16 amino acids. CDR3 in amino acids: CASSQSGQQGNYGYTF. CDR3 coding DNA: TGTGCCAGCAGCCAATCGGGCCAACAGGGTAACTATGGCTACACCTTC.

The rearrangement links TRBV6-5 to TRBJ1-1; D unresolved. Germline values: CDR1 MNHEY, CDR2 SVGAGI. Trimming shortened V by 7 bases and J by 8 bases, and 14 bases separated the two germline ends. The CDR3 is 12 amino acids. The CDR3 nucleotides are TGTGCCAGCAATAAACCTAGAGGGGAAGCTTTCTTT. It specifies CASNKPRGEAFF.

V gene TRBV14 combines with J gene TRBJ2-1, with D possibly matching TRBD2 (6 bases). The V end lost 9 bases, the J end lost 4 bases, and 19 bases lay between the germline ends. The CDR3 is 15 residues long. Per the germline V gene, CDR1 is SGHDN and CDR2 is FVKESK. Written as DNA, the CDR3 is TGTGCCAGTCCGCGCGTCATAGCGGAGTACAATGAGCAGTTCTTC. This gives the protein CASPRVIAEYNEQFF.

The chain employs TRBV2 and TRBJ1-4; D ambiguous. CDR1 and CDR2 from the germline V gene are SNHLY and FYNNEI. The germline V and J ends were trimmed by 6 bases and 5 bases, with 13 bases remaining between them. There are 14 residues in the CDR3. In DNA, the CDR3 is TGTGCCAGCAGATCCGGGAGGGCAAATGAAAAACTGTTTTTT. Its translation is CASRSGRANEKLFF.

V is TRBV30 and J is TRBJ1-6; D perhaps matches TRBD1 (5 bases). V dropped 3 bases and J dropped 4 bases, with 16 bases sitting between them. The CDR3 totals 16 residues. Germline lookup yields CDR1 GTSNPN and CDR2 SVGIG (reference sequence). CDR3 sequence: CAWRVAGSPYNSPLHF. In DNA, the CDR3 is TGTGCCTGGAGAGTTGCAGGGTCACCTTATAATTCACCCCTCCACTTT.

This clone appeared once. The chain couples TRBV3-1 (or the pseudogene TRBV3-2) to TRBJ1-1, with a tentative D call TRBD1 (6 bases). The CDR3 runs to 12 residues. V was trimmed by 3 bases and J by 8 bases, leaving 10 bases between them. Germline loops: CDR1 LGHDT, CDR2 YNNKEL (reference sequence). The CDR3 spells CASSHLDREAFF. DNA of the CDR3: TGTGCCAGCAGCCACCTAGACAGGGAAGCTTTCTTT.

The chain combines TRBV7-9 with TRBJ1-1, with D possibly TRBD1 on 6 matching bases. Germline V CDR1 and CDR2: SEHNR, FQNEAQ (reference sequence). V was trimmed by 4 bases and J by 4 bases, leaving 19 bases between them. The CDR3 runs to 16 residues. CDR3 in DNA: TGTGCCAGCAGCTCGACATCAGGGGAGTTGGGCACTGAAGCTTTCTTT. Amino acids: CASSSTSGELGTEAFF.

The chain carries TRBV19 and TRBJ2-1, with a possible D match to TRBD1 (6 bases). The germline gives CDR1 LNHDA, CDR2 SQIVND (reference sequence). Trimming took off 4 bases at V and 15 bases at J, with 25 bases between the two ends. CDR3 length equals 15 residues. The CDR3 sequence is CASSTGTKIQGEWFF. The CDR3 DNA sequence: TGTGCCAGTAGTACCGGGACAAAAATACAGGGAGAGTGGTTCTTC. The full variable domain, with the rest looked up from reference TRBV19 and TRBJ2-1, is DGGITQSPKYLFRKEGQNVTLSCEQNLNHDAMYWYRQDPGQGLRLIYYSQIVNDFQKGDIAEGYSVSREKKESFPLTVTSAQKNPTAFYLCASSTGTKIQGEWFFGPGTRLTVL.

The V and J genes are TRBV7-3 and TRBJ1-5; 7 bases align to TRBD1. Trimming removed 5 bases from V and 4 bases from J; junction bases left unmatched: 5. The V gene's germline CDR1 is SGHTA and CDR2 FQGTGA. CDR3 size: 14 residues. The CDR3 spells CASSTDRLNQPQHF. As DNA, the CDR3 is TGTGCCAGCAGCACGGACAGGCTTAATCAGCCCCAGCATTTT.

This clone was counted once. The chain uses TRBV2 and TRBJ2-7, with D hard to call. The CDR3 has 11 amino acids. Germline V gives CDR1 SNHLY, CDR2 FYNNEI. The V end lost 5 bases, the J end lost 4 bases, and 6 bases lay between the germline ends. This CDR3 is CASSPQYEQYF. The CDR3 DNA follows: TGTGCCAGCAGTCCCCAATACGAGCAGTACTTC.

Here the CDR3 reads CASSLNYGYTF. DNA of the CDR3: TGTGCCAGCAGCCTCAACTATGGCTACACCTTC. The chain employs TRBV28 and TRBJ1-2; the D is unclear. There are 11 residues in the CDR3. Trimming took off 6 bases at V and 2 bases at J, with 4 bases between the two ends. Per the germline V gene, CDR1 is MDHEN and CDR2 is SYDVKM.

The V call is TRBV15, the J call TRBJ2-7, with a weak D call TRBD2 (5 bases). Per germline, CDR1 LNHNV and CDR2 YYDKDF (reference sequence). The CDR3 is 15 residues long. V lost 0 bases and J 5 bases, leaving 14 bases between the germline ends. The CDR3 DNA follows: TGTGCCACCAGCAGAGATCGAGGGCTTGTACACGAGCAGTACTTC. Protein product: CATSRDRGLVHEQYF.

The chain combines TRBV3-1 (or the pseudogene TRBV3-2) with TRBJ1-4; perhaps TRBD1 as D (5 bases). The V end was cut by 6 bases, the J end by 4 bases, with 9 bases between. The CDR3 is 13 residues long. From germline, CDR1 is LGHDT and CDR2 YNNKEL (reference sequence). CDR3 DNA sequence: TGTGCCAGCAGACGTGACAGTAATGAAAAACTGTTTTTT. Translating it yields CASRRDSNEKLFF.

The chain employs TRBV7-3 and TRBJ2-2, with D possibly TRBD2 on 6 matching bases. Per the germline V gene, CDR1 is SGHTA and CDR2 is FQGTGA. The CDR3 length is 15 residues. V gave up 2 bases and J gave up 3 bases, with 10 bases separating them. The CDR3 here is CASSLGGSYTGELFF. The DNA of the CDR3 is TGTGCCAGCAGCTTAGGGGGGTCTTACACCGGGGAGCTGTTTTTT. The entire variable domain, with the rest obtained from reference TRBV7-3 and TRBJ2-2, is as follows: GAGVSQTPSNKVTEKGKYVELRCDPISGHTALYWYRQSLGQGPEFLIYFQGTGAADDSGLPNDRFFAVRPEGSVSTLKIQRTERGDSAVYLCASSLGGSYTGELFFGEGSRLTVL.

The genes are TRBV5-1 and TRBJ2-1; D gene ambiguous. The CDR3 consists of 14 residues. V gave up 1 base and J gave up 6 bases, with 11 bases separating them. Germline V gene data show CDR1 as SGHRS and CDR2 as YFSETQ. CDR3 region: CASSLNTLLNEQFF. CDR3 sequence (DNA): TGCGCCAGCAGCTTGAATACCCTACTCAATGAGCAGTTCTTC. Using reference TRBV5-1 and TRBJ2-1 for the parts outside the CDR3, the full variable domain is KAGVTQTPRYLIKTRGQQVTLSCSPISGHRSVSWYQQTPGQGLQFLFEYFSETQRNKGNFPGRFSGRQFSNSRSEMNVSTLELGDSALYLCASSLNTLLNEQFFGPGTRLTVL.